The rows below give T cell receptor beta chains drawn from one sample of a study of T-cell reconstitution after alpha-beta-depleted transplantation in children. TCRdb called the PCR reads again in MiXCR, with one record for every CDR3 protein. The table has just under 550,000 distinct CDR3 sequences, 18% seen once; the top ten hold 3.3%. The specimen comprised PBMCs from the stem cell graft donor, sampled from the stem cell graft. All receptors come from a human donor who donated a stem cell graft to a child with acute lymphoblastic leukemia. CDR3s leave out the opening cysteine and the closing phenylalanine or tryptophan. Clone size is stated in some rows and not others, as once, few, many or a class when expanded.

TRBV7-6,NA,TRBJ2-1,ASSPLGGLVRRNEQF
TRBV7-2,NA,TRBJ2-5,ASSLSGIETQY
TRBV5-1,NA,TRBJ1-5,ASSQEAGGPQH
TRBV29-1,NA,TRBJ2-5,SVERGQLETQY
TRBV6-4,few,TRBJ2-6,ASSDSKTSGSGANVLT
TRBV5-1,once,TRBJ2-1,ASSQRQGGPHEQF
TRBV7-3,few,TRBJ1-1,ASSQGAGNTEAF
TRBV24-1,NA,TRBJ2-1,ATSGASGRNEQF
TRBV6-5,NA,TRBJ2-1,ASSFHTAYNEQF
TRBV3-1,once,TRBJ1-5,ASSPDRDNQPQH
TRBV12-3/TRBV12-4,few,TRBJ2-1,ASSLSFLEPNNEQF
TRBV5-1,NA,TRBJ2-3,ASTRTVGGDTQY
TRBV5-1,NA,TRBJ2-3,ASSQRRQLTDTQY
TRBV11-3,NA,TRBJ1-1,ASSLGERAEAF
TRBV20-1,many,TRBJ1-1,RVSGGGNTEAF
TRBV7-9,few,TRBJ1-1,ASSPGTVGPEAF
TRBV18,NA,TRBJ2-3,ASSPTATSTDTQY
TRBV18,few,TRBJ1-1,ASSADTLNTEAF
TRBV7-6,few,TRBJ2-1,ASSLVGRIIYNEQF
TRBV20-1,NA,TRBJ2-5,SARGRLEETQY
TRBV5-1,few,TRBJ2-5,ASSLSPVLETQY
TRBV15,NA,TRBJ1-3,ATTDRLGRQSYDAIY
TRBV5-1,NA,TRBJ1-1,ASSFRTGPWYDTEAF
TRBV7-3,NA,TRBJ1-1,ASSLTLGATEAF
TRBV29-1,NA,TRBJ2-3,SVEDRGKRTDTQY
TRBV20-1,few,TRBJ2-1,SAKRQGTYNEQF
TRBV12-3/TRBV12-4,NA,TRBJ1-6,ASSLLWGGDNSPLH
TRBV6-1,NA,TRBJ2-7,ASSDPGGASYEQY
TRBV5-6,few,TRBJ2-5,ASSWGSGNQETQY
TRBV27,few,TRBJ2-1,ASSLVAGSIYNEQF
TRBV7-3,NA,TRBJ2-2,ASSFVAANTGELF
TRBV3-1,NA,TRBJ2-5,ASAPGTSGMWLETQY
TRBV12-3/TRBV12-4,few,TRBJ1-2,ASSLTSPNYGYT
TRBV5-1,many,TRBJ2-2,ASSNGLAGGPAGELF
TRBV3-1,NA,TRBJ1-1,ASSQGSRVTEAF
TRBV5-1,many,TRBJ1-4,ASSWDTRGNEKLF
TRBV6-5,NA,TRBJ1-1,ATGTGDGLNTEAF
TRBV5-1,once,TRBJ2-5,ASVRGAGTQY
TRBV19,NA,TRBJ2-1,ASSIPPYNEQF
TRBV5-7,NA,TRBJ1-3,ASSSAGQDCGNTIY
TRBV3-1,few,TRBJ1-1,ASSQGARVRTEAF
TRBV7-9,few,TRBJ2-1,ASSLATGSNNEQF
TRBV14,NA,TRBJ2-1,ASSQEWGTKGNEQF
TRBV29-1,few,TRBJ2-3,SVERTGGWGDTQY
TRBV29-1,NA,TRBJ2-5,SVEASRLAETQY
TRBV19,NA,TRBJ1-1,ASRPGDSREDTEAF
TRBV7-2,few,TRBJ2-7,ASRLTGGIYEQY
TRBV29-1,NA,TRBJ2-2,SGRTSGRSGELF
TRBV12-3/TRBV12-4,many,TRBJ1-1,ASSPQRNTEAF
TRBV5-5,NA,TRBJ2-6,ASSTEGSGANVLT
TRBV7-9,few,TRBJ2-1,ASSSLELGTDYNEQF
TRBV9,NA,TRBJ2-1,ASSVGLAGGEQF
TRBV18,few,TRBJ2-7,ASSPRETGGYEQY
TRBV12-3/TRBV12-4,NA,TRBJ2-1,ASSRSLRGLAGEDDEQF
TRBV24-1,few,TRBJ2-1,ATSDLEQGGHNEQF
TRBV29-1,NA,TRBJ2-3,SVVGSTDTQY
TRBV7-9,many,TRBJ2-7,ASSPRDRGSYEQY
TRBV12-3/TRBV12-4,few,TRBJ2-3,ASTERAHRTDTQY